The 16 T cell receptor beta chains presented below share a single source sample, sequenced in a study of T-cell memory formation after mild COVID-19. TCRdb re-derived calls from the 5' RACE reads in MiXCR, one entry per CDR3 protein. The repertoire holds 450,000 or so distinct CDR3 sequences, with around 20% as singletons. Sequences were obtained from PBMCs or a T cell subset sorted from them (not recorded which). Receptors originate from an adult woman who had mild COVID-19 (a few samples of this study predate the infection). Cell type and time point are not known.

The chain links TRBV20-1 to TRBJ2-1, with TRBD2 matching 10 bases. V shed 1 base, J shed 9 bases, and the junction held 9 bases outside the gene matches. The germline gives CDR1 DFQATT, CDR2 SNEGSKA (reference sequence). The CDR3 extends over 15 amino acids. Written as DNA, the CDR3 is TGCAGTGCTAGAGGGGCCCTAGCGGGGGCGATTGAGCAGTTCTTC. Translation: CSARGALAGAIEQFF.

About this clonotype itself: One base away lies a much larger clone, so this may be a sequencing read error. This chain connects TRBV27 to TRBJ2-1; 11 positions match TRBD2. The CDR3 has 15 residues. The junction had 7 bases not matched to a gene; V was cut back by 6 bases and J by 6 bases. Germline CDR1 and CDR2: MNHEY and SMNVEV (reference sequence). The CDR3 protein is CASSPGLAGTNEQFF. CDR3 nucleotide sequence: TGTGCCAGCAGCCCCGGACTAGCGGGTACCAATGAGCAGTTCTTC.

The chain has TRBV20-1 and TRBJ1-2, with 8 bases aligning to TRBD1. Losses at the gene ends were 5 bases for V and 1 base for J; bases not matched to a gene: 3. The CDR3 is made up of 13 amino acids. The germline V gene encodes CDR1 DFQATT and CDR2 SNEGSKA (reference sequence). CDR3 bases: TGCAGTGCTCGCAGGGGGCTTAACTATGGCTACACCTTC. This gives the protein CSARRGLNYGYTF.

This clonotype was seen a few times. The chain links TRBV6-5 to TRBJ2-3, with TRBD2 as a possible D gene (6 bases). Trimming stripped 2 bases from V and 1 base from J, with 13 bases between. Germline V gene data show CDR1 as MNHEY and CDR2 as SVGAGI. The CDR3 sequence is 16 residues long. CDR3 bases: TGTGCCAGCAGTTACAGCGAAGGAGGGGGCACAGATACGCAGTATTTT. It specifies CASSYSEGGGTDTQYF.

This chain joins TRBV7-6 and TRBJ1-1; possible D gene TRBD1, 6 bases. V gave up 0 bases and J gave up 0 bases, with 11 bases separating them. CDR1 is SGHVS and CDR2 is FNYEAQ in the germline V gene. This CDR3 spans 16 amino acids. This chain's CDR3 is CASSLAGGQVNTEAFF. DNA of the CDR3: TGTGCCAGCAGCTTAGCGGGGGGGCAGGTGAACACTGAAGCTTTCTTT.

The rearrangement uses TRBV9 and TRBJ2-3; tentatively, D is TRBD1 (6 bases). The V gene lost 6 bases and the J gene lost 2 bases, with 10 bases spanning the gap. The CDR3 sequence is 13 residues long. The germline V gene has CDR1 SGDLS and CDR2 YYNGEE. CDR3 residues: CASTKGHTDTQYF. Written as DNA, the CDR3 is TGTGCCAGCACTAAGGGACACACAGATACGCAGTATTTT.

A few counts support this clonotype. V usage is TRBV12-3 or TRBV12-4 and J usage is TRBJ2-2, with D perhaps matching TRBD1 (5 bases). The CDR3 loop spans 15 amino acids. Trimming pared 6 bases from V and 3 bases from J, leaving 14 bases between. CDR3 protein: CASSEQVDYTGELFF. CDR3 bases: TGTGCCAGCAGCGAACAGGTTGATTACACCGGGGAGCTGTTTTTT.

This clonotype has more than one count but fewer than ten. The chain uses TRBV7-3 and TRBJ2-1; 8 nucleotides line up with TRBD2. After removal of 2 bases from V and 7 bases from J, the junction contained 7 bases not matched to a gene. The CDR3 runs to 15 residues. Per the germline V gene, CDR1 is SGHTA and CDR2 is FQGTGA. The CDR3 DNA sequence: TGTGCCAGCAGCTTAGAAGGGACTAGTTGGAATGAGCAGTTCTTC. This codes for CASSLEGTSWNEQFF.

The chain uses TRBV29-1 and TRBJ2-5; tentative D call: TRBD1 (5 bases). V lost 0 bases, J lost 1 base, and 18 bases lay in between. Germline V gene lookup returns CDR1 SQVTM and CDR2 ANQGSEA. CDR3 size: 17 residues. CDR3 sequence reads: CSVEDFPDKIGQETQYF. CDR3 nucleotides: TGCAGCGTTGAAGATTTTCCGGACAAAATCGGCCAAGAGACCCAGTACTTC. The variable domain in full, completed from reference TRBV29-1 and TRBJ2-5, reads SAVISQKPSRDICQRGTSLTIQCQVDSQVTMMFWYRQQPGQSLTLIATANQGSEATYESGFVIDKFPISRPNLTFSTLTVSNMSPEDSSIYLCSVEDFPDKIGQETQYFGPGTRLLVL.

This chain joins TRBV5-1 and TRBJ2-2, with a tentative D call TRBD2 (6 bases). V gave up 7 bases and J gave up 6 bases, with 22 bases separating them. The CDR3 spans 16 residues. Germline values: CDR1 SGHRS, CDR2 YFSETQ. For the CDR3, the DNA is TGCGCCAGCGTCCCTGGCGGGGCGGCAGGGTCCGGGGAGCTGTTTTTT. Its translation: CASVPGGAAGSGELFF.

The CDR3 protein is CASREAQGTETQYF. CDR3 bases: TGTGCCAGCAGGGAGGCTCAGGGGACGGAGACCCAGTACTTC. The gene calls are TRBV5-5 and TRBJ2-5; TRBD1 is a possible D gene (6 bases). Germline V CDR1 and CDR2: SGHKS, YYEKEE (reference sequence). The CDR3 has 14 amino acids. Between the trimmed V and J ends, which lost 5 bases and 5 bases, there was a span of 16 bases.

This clonotype was seen a few times. This sequence joins TRBV7-3 and TRBJ2-3; D may correspond to TRBD1 or TRBD2 (7 bases each). The CDR3 has 16 amino acids. Germline loops: CDR1 SGHTA, CDR2 FQGTGA. V lost 4 bases and J 2 bases, leaving 16 bases between the germline ends. CDR3 residues: CASSSGGTANTDTQYF. The CDR3 nucleotides read TGTGCCAGCAGCTCCGGGGGGACAGCTAACACAGATACGCAGTATTTT.

The chain has TRBV24-1 and TRBJ2-5; either TRBD1 or TRBD2 may supply D (5 bases each). V was clipped by 1 base and J by 11 bases, with 19 bases between them. Germline V gene data show CDR1 as KGHDR and CDR2 as SFDVKD. This CDR3 is built from 15 residues. The CDR3 is CATSDFRDGWEKQYF. Written as DNA, the CDR3 is TGTGCCACCAGTGATTTCCGGGACGGCTGGGAGAAGCAGTACTTC.

The J gene is TRBJ2-4, the V gene TRBV20-1, with 10 bases matching TRBD2. CDR1 is DFQATT, CDR2 SNEGSKA, per germline (reference sequence). Germline trimming cut 1 base from V and 0 bases from J; bases unmatched to any gene: 9. This CDR3 contains 18 residues. CDR3 amino acids: CSARANLGLAVAKNIQYF. The CDR3, as DNA: TGCAGTGCTAGAGCCAACCTAGGACTAGCGGTAGCCAAAAACATTCAGTACTTC.

This clonotype was observed a few times. The genes are TRBV7-2 and TRBJ1-2, with D unclear. Trimming removed 1 base from V and 8 bases from J, with 14 bases in between. The CDR3 is 14 amino acids. CDR1 and CDR2 (germline): SGHTA, FQGNSA. CDR3 nucleotide sequence: TGTGCCAGCAGCTTAGGATCGGAGTTAATAGGCTACACCTTC. This codes for CASSLGSELIGYTF.

This clonotype occurred a few times. J is TRBJ2-3 and V is TRBV19; TRBD1 agrees at 8 bases. The length of the CDR3 is 17 residues. Germline V gene data show CDR1 as LNHDA and CDR2 as SQIVND (reference sequence). J lost 6 bases, V lost 8 bases, and 19 bases had no gene match. The CDR3 is CASSPPSWGRGLDTQYF. The CDR3 region has the DNA TGTGCCAGTTCCCCCCCCTCTTGGGGCAGGGGGCTTGATACGCAGTATTTT.